This T cell receptor (beta chain) was identified in a study of neoadjuvant nivolumab and ipilimumab in lung cancer (dated by TCRdb to the early 2020s). With regard to the full study: Intravenous nivolumab was dosed at 3 mg/kg on days 1, 15 and 29, and in the combination arm ipilimumab 1 mg/kg was added on day 1 only. For each study arm, the primary endpoint of the trial was the rate of major pathologic response (MPR) in the intention-to-treat population. The trial treated about 45 patients with operable NSCLC: about 23 were randomized to nivolumab monotherapy and some 21 to nivolumab plus ipilimumab. TCR repertoires in pretherapy (baseline) peripheral blood were compared with TCR repertoires in tumors resected at surgery after neoadjuvant immune checkpoint blockade. Matched pretherapy and resected tumor pairs were analyzed for seven patients, of whom four received nivolumab and three received nivolumab plus ipilimumab. Overall study results and their limits: No significant correlation was found between TCR clonality and pathologic tumor regression, and only one major-pathologic-response sample was available for the clonality analysis. Pretherapy blood TCR richness correlated positively with richness in tumors resected after neoadjuvant therapy (Spearman R ≈ 0.85). A small number of samples was subjected to TCR sequencing. Resected tumors had greater TCR richness and clonality than tumor-adjacent uninvolved lung, and increases were observed in more dual-therapy-treated tumors. From pretherapy to surgery, increases in tumor T-cell richness and clonality were observed in three of three dual-therapy tumors but in only two of four nivolumab-treated tumors.

The library was made by the immunoSEQ multiplex PCR assay. The authors' analysis ran thus. Richness and clonality were used to summarize the repertoires, and clones that significantly expanded or contracted between pre- and post-therapy samples were identified. In TCRdb, the immuneACCESS table is reduced to in-frame sequences with V and J assigned. These tables do not hold every clone; where another copy was compared, an unresolved V gene accounts for under half, and the others remain unexplained. The V and J calls and clone size were taken over from that table, and D and trimming were inferred from the DNA. The sample records around 30,000 clones, over 80% of which are singletons. The ten largest make up 5.5% to 6.5% of the sample. This clone was seen only a few times. Its antigen target is currently unknown. The input lacks base qualities; no much larger clone sits a single base away. From a lookup of the germline V gene, CDR1 and CDR2 are SNHLY and FYNNEI. The cysteine opens and the phenylalanine closes a CDR3 of 16 amino acids. The retained sequence is limited to the CDR3, 48 bases, with the frame set at the first base. V is cut back by 7 bases and J by 1 base, with 10 bases in the junction unmatched.

The time point label, read with the paper, signifies: pretherapy, before neoadjuvant immune checkpoint inhibitors. The samples were obtained from NEOSTAR, a phase 2 randomized trial that tested neoadjuvant nivolumab or nivolumab plus ipilimumab, followed by surgery, in operable NSCLC. The rearranged segments are TRBV2 and TRBJ2-5; 9 central bases correspond to TRBD2. The sequence was obtained from an adult with non-small cell lung cancer. The material sequenced was peripheral blood, taken before neoadjuvant nivolumab, alone or with ipilimumab. At the DNA level, the sequence is TGTGCCAGCAAACGTAGTCTAGCGGGGACCCAAGAGACCCAGTACTTC. This yields the protein CASKRSLAGTQETQYF. The reference TRBV2 and TRBJ2-5 proteins fill in what lies around the CDR3, so the full variable domain reads EPEVTQTPSHQVTQMGQEVILRCVPISNHLYFYWYRQILGQKVEFLVSFYNNEISEKSEIFDDQFSVERPDGSNFTLKIRSTKLEDSAMYFCASKRSLAGTQETQYFGPGTRLLVL.